The 6 T cell receptor beta chains in this list originate from one sample, sequenced in a study of T cells expressing NK-cell markers. TCRdb reprocessed the 5' RACE reads, keeping one entry per CDR3 protein, no DNA. The clone table shows over 100,000 distinct CDR3 sequences, with the ten largest holding around a sixth. Sequenced: blood T cells: a sorted CD56 or NKG2C T cell subset, CD4+ or CD8+ T cells, or bulk PBMC T cells (not recorded which). The receptors were sampled from a woman aged 18-69 years in good health.

The chain links TRBV5-4 to TRBJ2-6. This CDR3 contains 14 residues. The germline V gene has CDR1 SGHNT and CDR2 YYREEE (reference sequence). CDR3 sequence reads: CASSSSPGANVLTF.

CDR3 loop: CASSYTMNTEAFF. The chain joins TRBV6-2 or TRBV6-3 to TRBJ1-1. The CDR3 has 13 amino acids. Germline CDR1 is MNHEY and CDR2 is SVGEGT.

This chain connects TRBV7-9 to TRBJ2-7; TCRdb lists TRBD2, though no DNA is available to test this call. CDR1 and CDR2 from the germline V gene are SEHNR and FQNEAQ (reference sequence). The CDR3 covers 15 residues. CDR3 residues: CASRGLAGLLDEQYF.

The CDR3 sequence: CSANSDLGLAGGYNEQFF. The chain employs TRBV20-1 and TRBJ2-1; without DNA, the TCRdb call of TRBD2 cannot be checked. The germline gives CDR1 DFQATT, CDR2 SNEGSKA (reference sequence). The length of the CDR3 is 18 residues.

The chain employs TRBV19 and TRBJ1-1; as DNA is missing, the TRBD1 call by TCRdb cannot be tested. The CDR3 has 15 amino acids. Looked up from germline, CDR1 is LNHDA and CDR2 is SQIVND (reference sequence). The CDR3 reads CASSIGTRTVSEAFF.

V and J are TRBV11-1 and TRBJ2-7; the TCRdb D gene call, TRBD2, has no DNA to confirm it. The CDR3 totals 18 residues. Germline lookup yields CDR1 SGHAT and CDR2 FQDESV (reference sequence). CDR3 amino acids: CASSLGGVGRKPSYEQYF.